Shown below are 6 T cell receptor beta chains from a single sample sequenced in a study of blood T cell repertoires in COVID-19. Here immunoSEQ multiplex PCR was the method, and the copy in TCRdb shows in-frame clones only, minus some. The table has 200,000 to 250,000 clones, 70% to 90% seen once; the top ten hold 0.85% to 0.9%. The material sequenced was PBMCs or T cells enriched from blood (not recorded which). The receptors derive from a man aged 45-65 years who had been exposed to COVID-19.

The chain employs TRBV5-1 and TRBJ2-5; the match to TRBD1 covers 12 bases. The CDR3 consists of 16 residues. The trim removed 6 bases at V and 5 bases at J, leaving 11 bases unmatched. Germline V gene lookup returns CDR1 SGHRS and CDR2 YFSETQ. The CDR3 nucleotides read TGCGCCAGCATAATTGGGGACAGGGGGCGCGGGGAGACCCAGTACTTC. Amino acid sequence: CASIIGDRGRGETQYF.

Here the CDR3 DNA reads TGTGCCAGCAATGCCGGGACAGGGGCCGGGGAGCTGTTTTTT. Protein product: CASNAGTGAGELFF. The chain is built from TRBV25-1 and TRBJ2-2; 10 bases are shared with TRBD1. The CDR3 consists of 14 residues. V shed 7 bases, J shed 6 bases, and the junction held 5 bases outside the gene matches. Germline CDR1 and CDR2: MGHDK and SYGVNS.

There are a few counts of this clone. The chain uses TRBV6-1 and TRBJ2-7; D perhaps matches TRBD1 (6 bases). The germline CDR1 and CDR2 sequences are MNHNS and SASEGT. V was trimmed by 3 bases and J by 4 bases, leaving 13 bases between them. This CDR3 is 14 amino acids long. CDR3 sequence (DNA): TGTGCCAGCAGTGAGGACAGTCTCCTTTACGAGCAGTACGTC. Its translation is CASSEDSLLYEQYV.

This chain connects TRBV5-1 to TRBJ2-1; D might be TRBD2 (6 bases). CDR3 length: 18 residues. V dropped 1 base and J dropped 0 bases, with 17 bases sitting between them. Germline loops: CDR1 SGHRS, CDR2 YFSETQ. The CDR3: CASSLLGGWTISYNEQFF. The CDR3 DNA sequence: TGCGCCAGCAGCTTGTTGGGAGGATGGACTATCTCCTACAATGAGCAGTTCTTC.

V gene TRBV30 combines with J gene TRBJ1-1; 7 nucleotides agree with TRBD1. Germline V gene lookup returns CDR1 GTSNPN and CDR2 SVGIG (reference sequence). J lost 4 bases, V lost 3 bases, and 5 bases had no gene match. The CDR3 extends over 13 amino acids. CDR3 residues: CAWSDTGATEAFF. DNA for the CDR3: TGTGCCTGGAGCGATACAGGGGCCACTGAAGCTTTCTTT.

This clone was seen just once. The CDR3 bases are TGTGCCAGCAGTTACTCCAGGGTGTTTGGCTACACCTTC. It codes for CASSYSRVFGYTF. This chain connects TRBV6-5 to TRBJ1-2; TRBD1 is a possible D gene (5 bases). V was cut by 0 bases and J by 7 bases, with 9 bases left in between. The germline CDR1 and CDR2 sequences are MNHEY and SVGAGI. The CDR3 loop spans 13 amino acids.